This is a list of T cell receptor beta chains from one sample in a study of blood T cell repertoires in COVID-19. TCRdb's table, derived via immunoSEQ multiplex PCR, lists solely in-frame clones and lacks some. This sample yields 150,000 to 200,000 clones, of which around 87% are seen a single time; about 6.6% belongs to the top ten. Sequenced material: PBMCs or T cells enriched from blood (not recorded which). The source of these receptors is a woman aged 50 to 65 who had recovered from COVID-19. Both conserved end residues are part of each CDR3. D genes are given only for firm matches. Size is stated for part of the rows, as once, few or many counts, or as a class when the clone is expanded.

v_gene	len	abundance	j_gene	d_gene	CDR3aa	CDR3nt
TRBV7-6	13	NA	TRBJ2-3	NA	CASSLGLTDTQYF	TGTGCCAGCAGCCTGGGACTCACAGATACGCAGTATTTT
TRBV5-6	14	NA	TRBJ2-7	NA	CASSLVRVSYEQYF	TGTGCCAGCAGCTTGGTACGAGTCTCCTACGAGCAGTACTTC
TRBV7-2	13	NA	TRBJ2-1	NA	CASSFRGRGEQFF	TGTGCCAGCAGTTTTAGGGGGCGGGGTGAGCAGTTCTTC
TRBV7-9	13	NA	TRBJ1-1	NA	CASSLFGNTEAFF	TGTGCCAGCAGCTTATTCGGGAACACTGAAGCTTTCTTT
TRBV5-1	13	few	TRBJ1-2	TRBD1	CASSPQGNYGYTF	TGCGCCAGCAGCCCACAGGGGAACTATGGCTACACCTTC
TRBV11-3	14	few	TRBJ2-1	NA	CASSWRGLNNEQFF	TGTGCCAGCAGCTGGAGGGGGCTCAACAATGAGCAGTTCTTC
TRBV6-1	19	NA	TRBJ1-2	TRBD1	CASSERSFRGRGVTYGYTF	TGTGCCAGCAGTGAACGAAGCTTCAGGGGGCGCGGGGTTACCTATGGCTACACCTTC
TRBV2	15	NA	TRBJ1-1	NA	CASSLDRRVGTEAFF	TGTGCCAGCAGCCTGGACAGAAGGGTAGGTACTGAAGCTTTCTTT
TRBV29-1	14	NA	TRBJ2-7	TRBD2	CSVDASGGLYEQYF	TGCAGCGTTGACGCTAGCGGGGGACTTTACGAGCAGTACTTC
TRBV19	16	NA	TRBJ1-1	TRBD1	CASTAGDRGMNTEAFF	TGTGCCAGTACCGCAGGGGACAGGGGAATGAACACTGAAGCTTTCTTT
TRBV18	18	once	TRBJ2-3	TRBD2	CASSPSTGLAGEGDTQYF	TGTGCCAGCTCACCCTCCACGGGACTAGCGGGGGAAGGGGATACGCAGTATTTT
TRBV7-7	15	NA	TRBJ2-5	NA	CASSLGQGLRETQYF	TGTGCTAGCAGCTTAGGGCAGGGGTTGAGAGAGACCCAGTACTTC
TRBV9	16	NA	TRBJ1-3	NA	CASSVAGQRSGNTIYF	TGTGCCAGCAGCGTAGCAGGCCAGCGGTCCGGAAACACCATATATTTT
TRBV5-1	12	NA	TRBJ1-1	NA	CASSSGTVEAFF	TGCGCCAGCAGCTCAGGTACGGTTGAAGCTTTCTTT
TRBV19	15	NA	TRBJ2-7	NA	CASSMGPHSSYEQYF	TGTGCCAGTAGTATGGGGCCCCACAGCTCCTACGAGCAGTACTTC
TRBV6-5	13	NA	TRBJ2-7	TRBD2	CASSRGGAYEQYF	TGTGCCAGCAGCCGCGGGGGGGCCTACGAGCAGTACTTC
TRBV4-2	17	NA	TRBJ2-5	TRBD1	CASSQDHRTGDQETQYF	TGTGCCAGCAGCCAAGATCACAGGACAGGGGACCAAGAGACCCAGTACTTC
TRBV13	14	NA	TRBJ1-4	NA	CASAPHRYREKLFF	TGTGCCAGCGCTCCCCACAGGTACCGAGAAAAACTGTTTTTT
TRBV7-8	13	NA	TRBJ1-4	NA	CASKGITNEKLFF	TGTGCCAGCAAGGGGATTACTAATGAAAAACTGTTTTTT
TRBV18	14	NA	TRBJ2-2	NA	CASSKPSNTGELFF	TGTGCCAGCTCAAAGCCTTCGAACACCGGGGAGCTGTTTTTT
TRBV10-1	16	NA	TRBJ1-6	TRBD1	CASSSADRGYNSPLHF	TGCGCCAGCAGTTCCGCGGACAGGGGGTATAATTCACCCCTCCACTTT
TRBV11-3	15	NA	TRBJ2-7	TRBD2	CASSLGFGGAHEQYF	TGTGCCAGCAGCTTAGGTTTCGGGGGGGCCCACGAGCAGTACTTC
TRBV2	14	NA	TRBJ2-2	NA	CATRRGRNTGELFF	TGTGCCACCCGAAGAGGGAGGAACACCGGGGAGCTGTTTTTT
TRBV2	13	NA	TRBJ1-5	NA	CASSDDGGQPQHF	TGTGCCAGCAGTGACGACGGGGGTCAGCCCCAGCATTTT
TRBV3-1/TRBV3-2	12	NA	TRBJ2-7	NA	CASSQGRGEQYF	TGTGCCAGCAGCCAAGGGAGAGGGGAGCAGTACTTC
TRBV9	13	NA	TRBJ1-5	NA	CASSVVDGQPQHF	TGTGCCAGCAGCGTAGTAGATGGTCAGCCCCAGCATTTT
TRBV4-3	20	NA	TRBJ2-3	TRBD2	CASSPRGAWVSGGRSDTQYF	TGCGCCAGCAGCCCTAGGGGGGCATGGGTGAGCGGGGGAAGGTCAGATACGCAGTATTTT
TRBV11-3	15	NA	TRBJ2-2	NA	CASSLTSNVGGELFF	TGTGCCAGCAGCTTAACGTCGAATGTCGGCGGGGAGCTGTTTTTT
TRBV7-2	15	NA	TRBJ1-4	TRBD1	CASSPDPGGGEKLFF	TGTGCCAGCAGCCCGGACCCAGGGGGAGGCGAAAAACTGTTTTTT
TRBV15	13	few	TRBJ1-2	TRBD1	CATSLRDSYGYTF	TGTGCCACCAGCTTAAGGGACAGCTATGGCTACACCTTC
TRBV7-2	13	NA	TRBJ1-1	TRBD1	CASSLATGDKAFF	TGTGCCAGCAGCTTAGCTACAGGGGATAAAGCTTTCTTT
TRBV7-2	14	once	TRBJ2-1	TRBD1	CASSRQGNDNEQFF	TGTGCCAGCAGCAGACAGGGTAATGACAATGAGCAGTTCTTC
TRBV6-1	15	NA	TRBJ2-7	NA	CASSEKTGVSTREYF	TGTGCCAGCAGTGAAAAAACGGGGGTCTCTACGAGGGAGTACTTC
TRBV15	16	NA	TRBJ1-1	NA	CATSRRQAVMNTEAFF	TGTGCCACCAGCAGAAGACAGGCGGTCATGAACACTGAAGCTTTCTTT
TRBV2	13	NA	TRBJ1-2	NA	CASSILAGNGYTF	TGTGCCAGCAGTATATTAGCGGGAAATGGCTACACCTTC
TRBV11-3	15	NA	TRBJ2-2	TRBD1	CASSWTGFGTGELFF	TGTGCCAGCAGCTGGACAGGGTTTGGGACCGGGGAGCTGTTTTTT
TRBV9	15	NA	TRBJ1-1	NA	CASSKTGRPNRQAFF	TGTGCCAGCAGCAAGACAGGCCGGCCCAATCGACAAGCTTTCTTT
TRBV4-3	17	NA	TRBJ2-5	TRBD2	CASSQDRAGLAAETQYF	TGCGCCAGCAGCCAAGATAGAGCCGGACTAGCTGCAGAGACCCAGTACTTC
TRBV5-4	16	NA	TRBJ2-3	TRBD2	CASSLDMAGGEDTQYF	TGTGCCAGCAGCTTGGATATGGCGGGGGGGGAGGATACGCAGTATTTT
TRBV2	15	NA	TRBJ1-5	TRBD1	CASRPNRGMDQPQHF	TGTGCCAGCAGGCCCAACAGGGGGATGGATCAGCCCCAGCATTTT